This T cell receptor (beta chain) was identified during a study of CD8 T cells in Susac syndrome. This clonotype was detected once. Its target is not known. Study findings and constraints: The study identified about seventeen and five Susac-specific public clones in total CD8+ and CD8+ TEMRA repertoires.

With 4 bases removed from V and 2 bases from J, the gap between germline ends came to 11 bases. The germline V gene encodes CDR1 DFQATT and CDR2 SNEGSKA (reference sequence). This CDR3 region has 14 residues. Reverse transcription of roughly 0.5 to 1 ug RNA was carried out with random hexamers. An immunoSEQ multiplex PCR amplified TCR beta CDR3 over 54 Vbeta and 13 Jbeta. TCRdb reanalysed the immunoSEQ multiplex PCR reads using MiXCR and keeps one entry per CDR3 protein. The sample includes 75,000 to 100,000 distinct CDR3 sequences, approximately 95% seen only once; the top ten take more than 0.45%. While CD8+ and CD4+ T cells were isolated negatively, TEMRA cells were enriched by FACS.

Sequencing was carried out using CD8+ T cells from PBMCs. This rearrangement joins TRBV20-1 to TRBJ2-2, with TRBD2 as a possible D gene (6 bases). This receptor was taken from a human donor with Susac syndrome. The CDR3: CSATGTLNTGELFF. The DNA of the CDR3 is TGCAGTGCTACCGGGACTTTAAACACCGGGGAGCTGTTTTTT.